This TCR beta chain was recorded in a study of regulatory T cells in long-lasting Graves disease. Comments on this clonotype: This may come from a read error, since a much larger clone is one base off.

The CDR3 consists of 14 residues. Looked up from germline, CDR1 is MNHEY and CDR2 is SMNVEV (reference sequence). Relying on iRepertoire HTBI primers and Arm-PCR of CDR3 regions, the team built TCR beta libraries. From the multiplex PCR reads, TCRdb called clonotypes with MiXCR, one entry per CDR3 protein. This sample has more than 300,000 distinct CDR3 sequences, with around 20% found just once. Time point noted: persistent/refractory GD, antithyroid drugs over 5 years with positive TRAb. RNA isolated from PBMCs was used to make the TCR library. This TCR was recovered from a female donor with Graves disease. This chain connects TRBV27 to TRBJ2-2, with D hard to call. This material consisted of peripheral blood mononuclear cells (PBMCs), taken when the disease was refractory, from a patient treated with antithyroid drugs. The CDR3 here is CTSQELENTGELFF. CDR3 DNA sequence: TGTACCAGCCAGGAACTGGAGAACACCGGGGAGCTGTTTTTT.